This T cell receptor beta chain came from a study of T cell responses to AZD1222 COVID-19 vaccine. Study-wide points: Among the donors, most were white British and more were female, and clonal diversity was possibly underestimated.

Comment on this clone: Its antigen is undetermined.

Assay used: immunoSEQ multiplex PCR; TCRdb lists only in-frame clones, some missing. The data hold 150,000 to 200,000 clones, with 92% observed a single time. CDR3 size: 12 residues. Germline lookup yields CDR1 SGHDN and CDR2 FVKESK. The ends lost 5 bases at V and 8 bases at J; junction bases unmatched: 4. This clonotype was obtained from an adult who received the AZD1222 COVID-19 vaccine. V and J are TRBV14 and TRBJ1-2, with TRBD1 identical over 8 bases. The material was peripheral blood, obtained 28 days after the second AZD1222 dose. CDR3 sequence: CASSAQGEGYTF. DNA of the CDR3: TGTGCCAGCAGCGCACAGGGGGAGGGCTACACCTTC.